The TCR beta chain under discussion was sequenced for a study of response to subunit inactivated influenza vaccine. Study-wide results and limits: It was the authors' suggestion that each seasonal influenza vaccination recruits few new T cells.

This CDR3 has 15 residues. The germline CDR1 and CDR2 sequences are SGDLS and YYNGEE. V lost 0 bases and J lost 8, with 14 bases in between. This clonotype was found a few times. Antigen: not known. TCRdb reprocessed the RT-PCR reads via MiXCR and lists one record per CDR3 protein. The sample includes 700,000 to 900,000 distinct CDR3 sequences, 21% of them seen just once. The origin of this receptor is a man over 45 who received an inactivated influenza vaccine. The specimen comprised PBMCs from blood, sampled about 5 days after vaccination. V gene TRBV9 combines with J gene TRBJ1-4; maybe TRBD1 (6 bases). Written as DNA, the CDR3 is TGTGCCAGCAGCGTAGCTGAGGGGGTCCGGGAAAAACTGTTTTTT. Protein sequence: CASSVAEGVREKLFF. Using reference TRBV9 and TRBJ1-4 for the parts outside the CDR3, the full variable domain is DSGVTQTPKHLITATGQRVTLRCSPRSGDLSVYWYQQSLDQGLQFLIQYYNGEERAKGNILERFSAQQFPDLHSELNLSSLELGDSALYFCASSVAEGVREKLFFGSGTQLSVL.